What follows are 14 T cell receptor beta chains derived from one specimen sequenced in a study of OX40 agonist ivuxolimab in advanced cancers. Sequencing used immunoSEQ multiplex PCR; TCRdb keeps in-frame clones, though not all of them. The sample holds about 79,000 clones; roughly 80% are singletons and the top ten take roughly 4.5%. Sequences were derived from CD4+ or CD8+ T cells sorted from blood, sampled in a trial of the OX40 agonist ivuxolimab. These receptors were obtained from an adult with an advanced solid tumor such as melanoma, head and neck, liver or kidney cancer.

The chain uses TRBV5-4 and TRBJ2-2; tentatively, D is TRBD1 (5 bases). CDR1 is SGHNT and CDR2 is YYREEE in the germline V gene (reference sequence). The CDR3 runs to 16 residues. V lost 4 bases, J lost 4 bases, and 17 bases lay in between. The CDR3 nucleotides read TGTGCCAGCAGCCGTGGTGATAGCAGGGTCACCGGGGAGCTGTTTTTT. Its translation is CASSRGDSRVTGELFF.

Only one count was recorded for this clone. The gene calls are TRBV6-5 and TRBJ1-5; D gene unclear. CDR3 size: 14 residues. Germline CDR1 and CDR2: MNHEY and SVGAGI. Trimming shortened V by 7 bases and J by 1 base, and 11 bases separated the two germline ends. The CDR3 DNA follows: TGTGCCAGCACTTCGAAGCAGAGCAATCAGCCCCAGCATTTT. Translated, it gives CASTSKQSNQPQHF.

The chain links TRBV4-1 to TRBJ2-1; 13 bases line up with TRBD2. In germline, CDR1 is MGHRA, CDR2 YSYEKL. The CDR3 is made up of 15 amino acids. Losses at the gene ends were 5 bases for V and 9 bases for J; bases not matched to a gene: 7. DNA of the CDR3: TGCGCCAGCAGCTACGGGACTAGCGGGAATAGTGAGCAGTTCTTC. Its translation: CASSYGTSGNSEQFF.

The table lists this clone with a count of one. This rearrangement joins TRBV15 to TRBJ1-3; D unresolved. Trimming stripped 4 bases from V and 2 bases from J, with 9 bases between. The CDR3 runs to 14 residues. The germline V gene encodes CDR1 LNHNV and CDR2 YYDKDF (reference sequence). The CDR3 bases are TGTGCCACCAGCACACGGACTACTGGAAACACCATATATTTT. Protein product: CATSTRTTGNTIYF.

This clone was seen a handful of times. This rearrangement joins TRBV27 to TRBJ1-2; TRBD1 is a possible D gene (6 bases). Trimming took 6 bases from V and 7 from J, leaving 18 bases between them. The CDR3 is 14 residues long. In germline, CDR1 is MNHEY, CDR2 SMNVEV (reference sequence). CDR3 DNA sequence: TGTGCCAGCAGCTCACTTGGGACAATAAGTGGCTACACCTTC. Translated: CASSSLGTISGYTF.

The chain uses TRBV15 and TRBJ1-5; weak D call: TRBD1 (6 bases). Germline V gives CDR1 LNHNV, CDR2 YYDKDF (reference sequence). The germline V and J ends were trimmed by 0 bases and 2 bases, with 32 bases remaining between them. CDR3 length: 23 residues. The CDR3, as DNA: TGTGCCACCAGCAGAGATCGCGGTCTGAGAAACAGGGTTTTTTTATATCGCAATCAGCCCCAGCATTTT. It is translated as CATSRDRGLRNRVFLYRNQPQHF.

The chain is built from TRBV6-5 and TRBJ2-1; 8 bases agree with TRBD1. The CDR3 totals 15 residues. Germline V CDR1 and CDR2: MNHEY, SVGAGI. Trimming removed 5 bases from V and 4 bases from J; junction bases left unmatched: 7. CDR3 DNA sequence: TGTGCCAGCAGTCCCGGAGGGACAGGATACAATGAGCAGTTCTTC. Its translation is CASSPGGTGYNEQFF.

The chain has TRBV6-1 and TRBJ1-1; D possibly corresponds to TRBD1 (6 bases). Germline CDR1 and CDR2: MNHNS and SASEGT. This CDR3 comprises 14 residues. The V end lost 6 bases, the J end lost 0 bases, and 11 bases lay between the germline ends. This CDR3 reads CASSYTGLNTEAFF. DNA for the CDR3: TGTGCCAGCAGCTATACAGGGTTGAACACTGAAGCTTTCTTT.

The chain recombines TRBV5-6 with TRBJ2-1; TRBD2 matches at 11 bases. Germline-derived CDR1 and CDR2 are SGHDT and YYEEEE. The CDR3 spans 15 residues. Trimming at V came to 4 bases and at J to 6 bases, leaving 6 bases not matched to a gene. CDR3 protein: CASSPTSGSFNEQFF. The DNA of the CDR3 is TGTGCCAGCAGCCCCACTAGCGGGAGTTTCAATGAGCAGTTCTTC.

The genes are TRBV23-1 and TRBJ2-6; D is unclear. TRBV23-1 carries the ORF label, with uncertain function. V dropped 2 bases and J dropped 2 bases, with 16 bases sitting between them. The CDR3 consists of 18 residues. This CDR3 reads CASSQRVLTKTGANVLTF. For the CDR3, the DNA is TGCGCCAGCAGTCAAAGGGTTCTTACTAAAACTGGGGCCAACGTCCTGACTTTC.

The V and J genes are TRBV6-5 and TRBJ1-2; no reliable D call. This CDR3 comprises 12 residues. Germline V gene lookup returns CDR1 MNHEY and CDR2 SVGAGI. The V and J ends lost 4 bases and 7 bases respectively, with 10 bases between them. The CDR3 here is CASSSLNGGYTF. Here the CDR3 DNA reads TGTGCCAGCAGTTCCCTTAATGGTGGCTACACCTTC.

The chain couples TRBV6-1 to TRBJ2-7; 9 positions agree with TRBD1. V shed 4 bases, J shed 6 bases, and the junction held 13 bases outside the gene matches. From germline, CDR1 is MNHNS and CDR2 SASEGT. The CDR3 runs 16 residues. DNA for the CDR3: TGTGCCAGCAGTGGTCAAATCGGGACAGGGTTGTTCGAGCAGTACTTC. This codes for CASSGQIGTGLFEQYF.

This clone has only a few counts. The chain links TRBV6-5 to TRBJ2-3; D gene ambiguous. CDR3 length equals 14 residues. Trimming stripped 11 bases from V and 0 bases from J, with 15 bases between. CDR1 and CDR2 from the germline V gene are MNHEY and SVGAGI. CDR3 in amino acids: CAVRPDSSTDTQYF. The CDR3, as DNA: TGTGCCGTCCGCCCAGACTCTAGCACAGATACGCAGTATTTT.

CDR3 sequence: CASSEEPVDWGIRAEAFF. DNA of the CDR3: TGTGCCAGCAGCGAGGAACCGGTCGACTGGGGAATTAGAGCCGAAGCTTTCTTT. This chain uses TRBV7-6 with TRBJ1-1; D is undetermined. CDR1 SGHVS and CDR2 FNYEAQ come from the germline V gene. The CDR3 runs to 18 residues. V dropped 5 bases and J dropped 8 bases, with 30 bases sitting between them.